This passage covers 18 T cell receptor beta chains from one sample sequenced in a study of radiotherapy plus CTLA-4 blockade in lung cancer. TCRdb's copy holds only in-frame clones and misses some; the assay was immunoSEQ multiplex PCR. The sample yields roughly 120,000 clones, 78% seen once. The material sequenced was peripheral blood, taken from a patient treated with radiotherapy plus ipilimumab. Every receptor here comes from a human donor with non-small cell lung cancer who had a partial response to radiotherapy plus ipilimumab.

The genes are TRBV28 and TRBJ2-1; 10 bases are a match to TRBD2. This CDR3 has 15 amino acids. Trimming removed 2 bases from V and 6 bases from J; junction bases left unmatched: 4. Germline CDR1 is MDHEN and CDR2 is SYDVKM. CDR3 bases: TGTGCCAGCAGTTTAAGGCTAGCGGGAGTCAATGAGCAGTTCTTC. Residues: CASSLRLAGVNEQFF.

The chain joins TRBV27 to TRBJ2-2; 7 positions match TRBD2. The CDR3 length is 16 residues. The V and J ends lost 1 base and 0 bases, in that order; junction bases with no gene match: 2. Germline CDR1 MNHEY, CDR2 SMNVEV (reference sequence). This CDR3 is CASSLYSGSNTGELFF. CDR3 bases: TGTGCCAGCAGTTTATATAGCGGGTCGAACACCGGGGAGCTGTTTTTT.

This clone was detected a few times. The V and J genes are TRBV19 and TRBJ1-2, with TRBD1 as a possible D gene (5 bases). Germline loops: CDR1 LNHDA, CDR2 SQIVND (reference sequence). The germline V and J ends were trimmed by 3 bases and 4 bases, with 12 bases remaining between them. The CDR3 has 14 amino acids. The CDR3 DNA follows: TGTGCCAGTAGTATCGGGACTTTCGGCTATGGCTACACCTTC. Translated: CASSIGTFGYGYTF.

The chain has TRBV28 and TRBJ2-7; TRBD1 matches 10 bases. The CDR3 consists of 14 residues. Germline V gene data show CDR1 as MDHEN and CDR2 as SYDVKM. The V segment lost 5 bases and the J segment 4 bases; nucleotides outside the gene matches: 5. CDR3 in amino acids: CASSPTGGGYEQYV. CDR3 DNA sequence: TGTGCCAGCAGTCCGACAGGGGGCGGGTACGAGCAGTACGTC.

J is TRBJ2-5 and V is TRBV27; TRBD2 agrees at 10 bases. Germline CDR1 and CDR2: MNHEY and SMNVEV (reference sequence). The CDR3 is made up of 16 amino acids. The junction had 8 bases not matched to a gene; V was cut back by 2 bases and J by 5 bases. For the CDR3, the DNA is TGTGCCAGCAGTTTAGAGCGGGGGGGCGCGAGGGAGACCCAGTACTTC. Protein: CASSLERGGARETQYF.

To note about this clone: Germline is not matched at one junction end, which may reflect a read error. V and J are TRBV5-5 and TRBJ1-1, with D hard to call. The CDR3 covers 12 residues. Germline V CDR1 and CDR2: SGHKS, YYEKEE (reference sequence). This CDR3 reads CASSLFNTEAFF. The CDR3, as DNA: TGTGCCAGCAGCTTATTTAACACCGAAGCTTTCTTT.

The chain has TRBV4-1 and TRBJ2-1, with TRBD2 matching 8 bases. This CDR3 has 14 residues. CDR1 and CDR2 from the germline V gene are MGHRA and YSYEKL. V dropped 3 bases and J dropped 8; count of bases not matched to a gene: 6. The CDR3 nucleotides read TGCGCCAGCAGCCAGCCGGGACTAGAGGATGAGCAGTTCTTC. Translation: CASSQPGLEDEQFF.

V is TRBV2 and J is TRBJ2-7; D perhaps matches TRBD1 (6 bases). CDR1 and CDR2 from the germline V gene are SNHLY and FYNNEI. Trimming took 8 bases from V and 2 from J, leaving 19 bases between them. The CDR3 covers 15 residues. The CDR3 DNA sequence: TGTGCCAGCCAGTTTTCCGGGACACAAGCCTACGAGCAGTACTTC. Translating it yields CASQFSGTQAYEQYF.

The rearrangement joins TRBV19 to TRBJ2-2; 7 positions match TRBD2. With V trimmed by 4 bases and J by 1 base, 3 bases remained unmatched. Germline CDR1 LNHDA, CDR2 SQIVND (reference sequence). This CDR3 has 15 residues. CDR3 DNA: TGTGCCAGTAGTAGGTCTAGCGGGAACACCGGGGAGCTGTTTTTT. Protein sequence: CASSRSSGNTGELFF.

V usage is TRBV29-1 and J usage is TRBJ2-1; a weak D match, TRBD1 (5 bases). With 6 bases removed from V and 6 bases from J, the gap between germline ends came to 18 bases. The CDR3 spans 14 residues. CDR1 SQVTM and CDR2 ANQGSEA come from the germline V gene. CDR3 loop: CSVVGPGLFNEQFF. DNA of the CDR3: TGCAGCGTAGTGGGGCCAGGGCTCTTCAATGAGCAGTTCTTC.

This chain uses TRBV18 with TRBJ2-3; possible D gene TRBD2, 6 bases. Trimming removed 3 bases from V and 3 bases from J, with 22 bases in between. This CDR3 is built from 18 residues. Germline V gene lookup returns CDR1 KGHSH and CDR2 LQKENI. CDR3 in DNA: TGTGCCAGCTCACCTACAGGCGGGACCAAAGCTTGGACAGATACGCAGTATTTT. Protein sequence: CASSPTGGTKAWTDTQYF.

The genes are TRBV4-1 and TRBJ2-2, with a possible D match to TRBD2 (5 bases). The V and J ends lost 5 bases and 2 bases respectively, with 15 bases between them. Germline V gene sequence: CDR1 MGHRA, CDR2 YSYEKL. This CDR3 has 16 amino acids. The CDR3 here is CASSRVPGINTGELFF. DNA of the CDR3: TGCGCCAGCAGCAGGGTCCCGGGAATTAACACCGGGGAGCTGTTTTTT.

This chain uses TRBV7-9 with TRBJ2-1; 7 positions match TRBD2. The germline CDR1 and CDR2 sequences are SEHNR and FQNEAQ (reference sequence). J lost 6 bases, V lost 0 bases, and 8 bases had no gene match. The length of the CDR3 is 16 residues. CDR3: CASSLAGGETINEQFF. The CDR3 DNA follows: TGTGCCAGCAGCTTAGCGGGGGGGGAGACTATCAATGAGCAGTTCTTC.

This chain joins TRBV6-5 and TRBJ2-2, with TRBD1 identical over 9 bases. Germline V gene data show CDR1 as MNHEY and CDR2 as SVGAGI. The CDR3 runs to 16 residues. J lost 1 base, V lost 4 bases, and 4 bases had no gene match. The CDR3 spells CASSSPDRGNTGELFF. The CDR3 DNA sequence: TGTGCCAGCAGTTCCCCGGACAGGGGGAACACCGGGGAGCTGTTTTTT.

The gene calls are TRBV28 and TRBJ2-1; tentatively, D is TRBD2 (5 bases). With 3 bases removed from V and 2 bases from J, the gap between germline ends came to 14 bases. CDR3 length equals 16 residues. Germline V gene data show CDR1 as MDHEN and CDR2 as SYDVKM. The CDR3 DNA follows: TGTGCCAGCAGTTTGGTAGCGCGGAGCACCTACAATGAGCAGTTCTTC. It codes for CASSLVARSTYNEQFF.

This clone has a single count. The chain recombines TRBV10-2 with TRBJ2-3; D is unresolved. Germline V gene sequence: CDR1 WSHSY, CDR2 SAAADI. The ends were cut back, 7 bases at V and 2 bases at J, with 13 bases in the middle. The CDR3 spans 14 residues. CDR3 region: CASKSIEDTDTQYF. The CDR3, as DNA: TGCGCCAGCAAATCAATTGAGGACACAGATACGCAGTATTTT.

This chain links TRBV6-5 with TRBJ2-3; 7 bases fit TRBD2. CDR1 is MNHEY, CDR2 SVGAGI, per germline. J gave up 5 bases and V 4 bases, and 6 bases lay outside the gene matches. The CDR3 length is 14 residues. Written as DNA, the CDR3 is TGTGCCAGCAGTTCCTGGACTAGGGGAGATACGCAGTATTTT. This sequence encodes CASSSWTRGDTQYF.

The chain employs TRBV2 and TRBJ1-1; possible D gene TRBD1, 6 bases. Germline CDR1 is SNHLY and CDR2 is FYNNEI. The V gene lost 5 bases and the J gene lost 1 base, with 17 bases spanning the gap. The CDR3 is 16 residues long. CDR3 coding DNA: TGTGCCAGCAGTTTATTACAACAGGGTGAGAACACTGAAGCTTTCTTT. Translating gives CASSLLQQGENTEAFF. Based on the CDR3 plus reference TRBV2 and TRBJ1-1, the full variable domain is EPEVTQTPSHQVTQMGQEVILRCVPISNHLYFYWYRQILGQKVEFLVSFYNNEISEKSEIFDDQFSVERPDGSNFTLKIRSTKLEDSAMYFCASSLLQQGENTEAFFGQGTRLTVV.